The 9 T cell receptor beta chains presented below share a single source sample, sequenced in a study of T cells in Graves' hyperthyroidism and ophthalmopathy. Amplification of TCR beta CDR3 regions used RNA as the template. Researchers ran a first-round RT-PCR on the TCR CDR3 using the HTBI primer set. MiXCR was run by TCRdb on the multiplex PCR reads, yielding one entry per CDR3 protein. The sample consists of about 350,000 distinct CDR3 sequences, about 15% of them appearing once. Source material: blood. The source is a woman aged 25 to 39 with Graves' hyperthyroidism.

This clonotype was counted at least ten times. This chain joins TRBV2 and TRBJ2-7; D call uncertain. V lost 2 bases, J lost 3 bases, and 11 bases lay in between. The CDR3 covers 14 residues. The V gene's germline CDR1 is SNHLY and CDR2 FYNNEI. The CDR3 is CASSESAPVYEQYF. The CDR3, as DNA: TGTGCCAGCAGTGAAAGTGCCCCAGTCTACGAGCAGTACTTC.

This clonotype has more than one count but fewer than ten. This sequence joins TRBV19 and TRBJ2-5; TRBD2 might be the D (5 bases). With 8 bases removed from V and 5 bases from J, the gap between germline ends came to 15 bases. The germline V gene has CDR1 LNHDA and CDR2 SQIVND (reference sequence). This CDR3 region has 13 residues. This CDR3 reads CASADYTRETQYF. The DNA for the CDR3 is TGTGCCAGTGCTGACTACACCCGGGAGACCCAGTACTTC.

This clonotype appeared many times. The chain carries TRBV10-3 and TRBJ2-7; 10 bases are a match to TRBD2. The V and J ends lost 4 bases and 4 bases, in that order; junction bases with no gene match: 10. This CDR3 region has 16 residues. The germline V gene has CDR1 ENHRY and CDR2 SYGVKD. The CDR3, as DNA: TGTGCCATCAGTGGGTCTAGCGGGAGTTCCCGATACGAGCAGTACTTC. Its translation: CAISGSSGSSRYEQYF.

This CDR3 reads CASSHRGLSEQYF. The CDR3 nucleotides are TGTGCCAGCAGCCACAGGGGCCTAAGCGAGCAGTACTTC. The genes are TRBV14 and TRBJ2-7; D might be TRBD1 (6 bases). There are 13 residues in the CDR3. The V and J ends lost 3 bases and 6 bases respectively, with 12 bases between them. Germline values: CDR1 SGHDN, CDR2 FVKESK.

This clonotype was found many times. The J gene is TRBJ2-7, the V gene TRBV28; D is unclear. The CDR3 is 13 residues long. Germline CDR1 is MDHEN and CDR2 is SYDVKM. The V end was cut by 6 bases, the J end by 2 bases, with 11 bases between. The DNA of the CDR3 is TGTGCCAGCAGAGTGCGAGCCCCCTACGAGCAGTACTTC. The encoded protein is CASRVRAPYEQYF.

In this sample, this clonotype turned up many times. This chain joins TRBV20-1 and TRBJ1-2; 7 bases are shared with TRBD1. Germline CDR1 reads DFQATT; CDR2 reads SNEGSKA (reference sequence). The CDR3 loop spans 13 amino acids. V dropped 6 bases and J dropped 5; count of bases not matched to a gene: 9. The CDR3 coding sequence is TGCAGTGCAACCGGGACAGTCACTTATGGCTACACCTTC. This translates into CSATGTVTYGYTF.

The table lists this clonotype with a few counts. This rearrangement joins TRBV7-8 to TRBJ2-3; 8 nucleotides agree with TRBD2. Germline loops: CDR1 SGHVS, CDR2 FQNEAQ. The CDR3 contains 15 residues. V trimming: 2 bases; J trimming: 1 base; junction bases outside the gene matches: 2. Written as DNA, the CDR3 is TGTGCCAGCAGCTTACCGGGGGGGGGCACAGATACGCAGTATTTT. It is translated as CASSLPGGGTDTQYF.

This clonotype was observed many times. The chain links TRBV20-1 to TRBJ1-2; D gene unclear. Germline V gives CDR1 DFQATT, CDR2 SNEGSKA (reference sequence). The CDR3 is 12 residues long. The V and J ends lost 7 bases and 4 bases respectively, with 13 bases between them. This CDR3 reads CSDRSDPYGYTF. The CDR3 bases are TGCAGTGATCGCTCGGACCCCTATGGCTACACCTTC.

The sample holds many counts of this clonotype. The rearrangement links TRBV28 to TRBJ2-5; no firm D call. Germline V gene lookup returns CDR1 MDHEN and CDR2 SYDVKM. The CDR3 contains 15 residues. Trimming removed 6 bases at V and 2 bases at J, with 16 bases between. In DNA, the CDR3 is TGTGCCAGCAGGAGGTTAGGTGGGTTACAAGAGACCCAGTACTTC. Its translation is CASRRLGGLQETQYF. Full variable domain (rest looked up from reference TRBV28 and TRBJ2-5): DVKVTQSSRYLVKRTGEKVFLECVQDMDHENMFWYRQDPGLGLRLIYFSYDVKMKEKGDIPEGYSVSREKKERFSLILESASTNQTSMYLCASRRLGGLQETQYFGPGTRLLVL.